Presented here are 27 T cell receptor beta chains from one specimen sequenced in a study of control samples from healthy donors and cancer patients. TCRdb keeps only in-frame clones here, not all; method: immunoSEQ multiplex PCR. The sample shows 150,000 to 200,000 clones, around 94% of them seen only once. Sequencing used PBMCs. All receptors come from a man in his sixties with colorectal cancer.

This rearrangement joins TRBV28 to TRBJ1-4; D is perhaps TRBD1 (6 bases). The CDR3 is 15 residues long. Germline V gives CDR1 MDHEN, CDR2 SYDVKM. The germline V and J ends were trimmed by 5 bases and 7 bases, with 17 bases remaining between them. The CDR3 protein is CASSPPRDNGEKLFF. CDR3 coding DNA: TGTGCCAGCAGTCCCCCCCGGGACAATGGTGAAAAACTGTTTTTT.

This clone has a handful of counts. The rearrangement links TRBV6-6 to TRBJ1-5; possibly TRBD1 for D (6 bases). This CDR3 is 14 amino acids long. Trimming removed 6 bases from V and 4 bases from J, with 13 bases in between. Germline-derived CDR1 and CDR2 are MNHNY and SVGAGI (reference sequence). As DNA, the CDR3 is TGTGCCAGCAGGCCCGACAGGCCTAATCAGCCCCAGCATTTT. Its protein is CASRPDRPNQPQHF.

V usage is TRBV5-4 and J usage is TRBJ1-2; D possibly corresponds to TRBD1 (6 bases). This CDR3 is 15 amino acids long. V gave up 4 bases and J gave up 7 bases, with 20 bases separating them. Germline values: CDR1 SGHNT, CDR2 YYREEE (reference sequence). In DNA, the CDR3 is TGTGCCAGCAGCGCCCGGGACACTTCACTATCTGGCTACACCTTC. Translation: CASSARDTSLSGYTF.

The genes are TRBV9 and TRBJ2-5, with 10 bases identical to TRBD2. The CDR3 loop spans 18 amino acids. J was trimmed by 7 bases and V by 4 bases; bases with no gene match: 19. From germline, CDR1 is SGDLS and CDR2 YYNGEE. In DNA, the CDR3 is TGTGCCAGCAGCTTTCAGAGCGGTAGCGGGGGGCTGGTTGGGACCCAGTACTTC. This codes for CASSFQSGSGGLVGTQYF.

The chain carries TRBV6-6 and TRBJ2-3, with 9 bases matching TRBD2. CDR3 size: 16 residues. Germline trimming cut 2 bases from V and 1 base from J; bases unmatched to any gene: 4. From germline, CDR1 is MNHNY and CDR2 SVGAGI (reference sequence). The CDR3 loop is CASSYVVAGGTDTQYF. CDR3 DNA: TGTGCCAGCAGTTACGTAGTAGCGGGAGGCACAGATACGCAGTATTTT.

The CDR3 here is CASSLEGGENNEQFF. The CDR3 region has the DNA TGTGCCAGCAGCTTAGAAGGGGGCGAAAACAATGAGCAGTTCTTC. The rearrangement joins TRBV7-2 to TRBJ2-1, with TRBD1 matching over 7 bases. The V and J ends lost 1 base and 5 bases, in that order; junction bases with no gene match: 5. The CDR3 extends over 15 amino acids. Germline CDR1 SGHTA, CDR2 FQGNSA.

The chain is built from TRBV6-5 and TRBJ2-5; D possibly corresponds to TRBD2 (6 bases). Trimming pared 4 bases from V and 7 bases from J, leaving 16 bases between. Germline assignment: CDR1 MNHEY and CDR2 SVGAGI. CDR3 length equals 14 residues. The CDR3, as DNA: TGTGCCAGCAGTTCGCCGACGGGGGAGCGGACCCAGTACTTC. Translated, it gives CASSSPTGERTQYF.

The rearrangement links TRBV30 to TRBJ1-1; D possibly corresponds to TRBD1 (6 bases). This CDR3 is 12 amino acids long. V was pared by 4 bases and J by 6 bases, with 12 bases between. The germline V gene encodes CDR1 GTSNPN and CDR2 SVGIG (reference sequence). The CDR3: CAWTRGGPEAFF. CDR3 in DNA: TGTGCCTGGACCAGGGGAGGGCCTGAAGCTTTCTTT.

CDR3 nucleotides: TGTGCCAGCCTCTTAACAGGGCAAAGTTCACCCCTCCACTTT. As protein: CASLLTGQSSPLHF. The J gene is TRBJ1-6, the V gene TRBV6-5; possibly TRBD1 for D (6 bases). V lost 8 bases, J lost 9 bases, and 17 bases lay in between. Germline-derived CDR1 and CDR2 are MNHEY and SVGAGI. CDR3 length: 14 amino acids.

This clone was observed a single time. Other DNA sequences within the sample encode an identical CDR3. This sequence joins TRBV9 and TRBJ2-5; TRBD1 agrees at 11 bases. With 0 bases clipped from V and 5 bases from J, the junction kept 3 bases outside the gene matches. This CDR3 has 15 residues. Germline V gene lookup returns CDR1 SGDLS and CDR2 YYNGEE. Here the CDR3 reads CASSVGTGGRETQYF. The CDR3 DNA reads TGTGCCAGCAGCGTAGGGACAGGGGGCAGGGAGACCCAGTACTTC. The full variable domain, completed using reference TRBV9 and TRBJ2-5, is DSGVTQTPKHLITATGQRVTLRCSPRSGDLSVYWYQQSLDQGLQFLIQYYNGEERAKGNILERFSAQQFPDLHSELNLSSLELGDSALYFCASSVGTGGRETQYFGPGTRLLVL.

J is TRBJ2-1 and V is TRBV7-2; TRBD2 aligns across 8 bases. V dropped 5 bases and J dropped 14; count of bases not matched to a gene: 5. The germline gives CDR1 SGHTA, CDR2 FQGNSA. CDR3 length: 11 amino acids. CDR3: CASSRGGAKFF. CDR3 sequence (DNA): TGTGCCAGCAGCCGGGGGGGGGCAAAGTTCTTC.

This clone was observed a single time. The chain couples TRBV4-1 to TRBJ2-7, with D tentatively TRBD1 or TRBD2 (5 bases each). Per the germline V gene, CDR1 is MGHRA and CDR2 is YSYEKL. This CDR3 is 14 amino acids long. Trimming cost V 6 bases and J 7 bases, with 19 bases left between them. CDR3 loop: CASSRARDLEEQYF. DNA of the CDR3: TGCGCCAGCAGTCGAGCCCGGGACCTTGAGGAGCAGTACTTC.

The chain couples TRBV24-1 to TRBJ2-1; D call uncertain. Germline V lookup: CDR1 KGHDR, CDR2 SFDVKD. The CDR3 runs to 13 residues. Trimming left V 4 bases short and J 4 bases short, with 7 bases between. CDR3 sequence (DNA): TGTGCCACCAGTGAATCCGGTTACAATGAGCAGTTCTTC. Translating gives CATSESGYNEQFF.

The J gene is TRBJ1-2, the V gene TRBV18; D unresolved. V shed 2 bases and J shed 2 bases, with 9 bases lying between them. Germline lookup yields CDR1 KGHSH and CDR2 LQKENI. CDR3 length equals 14 residues. Here the CDR3 DNA reads TGTGCCAGCTCACCAGGCGCCAGAAACTATGGCTACACCTTC. It translates to CASSPGARNYGYTF.

This clone was seen just once. The J gene is TRBJ1-1, the V gene TRBV6-5; 8 positions agree with TRBD1. The CDR3 covers 15 residues. Germline-derived CDR1 and CDR2 are MNHEY and SVGAGI. Trimming at V came to 5 bases and at J to 4 bases, leaving 9 bases not matched to a gene. The CDR3 reads CASSPGQGRGTEAFF. The CDR3 DNA is TGTGCCAGCAGTCCCGGACAGGGCAGGGGCACTGAAGCTTTCTTT.

The count of this clone is one. The J gene is TRBJ2-2, the V gene TRBV6-5; D uncertain. CDR1 and CDR2 (germline): MNHEY, SVGAGI. Trimming took 6 bases from V and 6 from J, leaving 17 bases between them. This CDR3 is built from 15 residues. The CDR3 reads CASRTTFEVAGELFF. The CDR3 nucleotides are TGTGCCAGCAGGACGACATTCGAGGTGGCCGGGGAGCTGTTTTTT.

The chain recombines TRBV29-1 with TRBJ1-2, with D perhaps matching TRBD1 (5 bases). Germline V gives CDR1 SQVTM, CDR2 ANQGSEA. Trimming pared 0 bases from V and 7 bases from J, leaving 12 bases between. CDR3 length equals 13 residues. CDR3 region: CSVEEGRQTGYTF. CDR3 sequence (DNA): TGCAGCGTTGAAGAGGGACGTCAAACTGGCTACACCTTC.

The CDR3 bases are TGTGCCAGCAGCTTAGTCCTCGACACCGCTTTCTTT. It yields the protein CASSLVLDTAFF. The chain is built from TRBV7-9 and TRBJ1-1; D is ambiguous. Germline CDR1 and CDR2: SEHNR and FQNEAQ (reference sequence). Trimming shortened V by 1 base and J by 11 bases, and 11 bases separated the two germline ends. This CDR3 has 12 amino acids.

The rearrangement joins TRBV24-1 to TRBJ2-5, with 7 bases aligning to TRBD1. Trimming cost V 0 bases and J 5 bases; bases outside gene matches: 8. Germline CDR1 and CDR2: KGHDR and SFDVKD. The CDR3 runs to 16 residues. The CDR3 coding sequence is TGTGCCACCAGTGATTTGAGGACGGGGACAGCGGAGACCCAGTACTTC. Translating it yields CATSDLRTGTAETQYF.

This chain connects TRBV2 to TRBJ2-5; 12 bases fit TRBD2. V shed 4 bases and J 2 bases; nucleotides not matched to a gene: 2. The CDR3 length is 15 residues. The germline gives CDR1 SNHLY, CDR2 FYNNEI. CDR3 nucleotides: TGTGCCAGCAGTGTGCTAGCGGGGGGGCAAGAGACCCAGTACTTC. This encodes CASSVLAGGQETQYF.

This clone was detected a few times. J is TRBJ1-5 and V is TRBV19, with 9 bases fitting TRBD1. Germline V gives CDR1 LNHDA, CDR2 SQIVND (reference sequence). The CDR3 runs to 15 residues. The V gene end was trimmed by 6 bases and the J gene end by 7 bases; junction bases not matched to a gene: 10. CDR3 sequence reads: CASRGWTGDGQPQHF. The CDR3 nucleotides are TGTGCCAGTAGAGGTTGGACAGGGGACGGGCAGCCCCAGCATTTT. The whole variable domain, remainder taken from reference TRBV19 and TRBJ1-5, is DGGITQSPKYLFRKEGQNVTLSCEQNLNHDAMYWYRQDPGQGLRLIYYSQIVNDFQKGDIAEGYSVSREKKESFPLTVTSAQKNPTAFYLCASRGWTGDGQPQHFGDGTRLSIL.

This chain uses TRBV25-1 with TRBJ2-5; possibly TRBD2 for D (7 bases). Germline V lookup: CDR1 MGHDK, CDR2 SYGVNS. The CDR3 covers 11 residues. Trimming took 10 bases from V and 4 from J, leaving 10 bases between them. The CDR3 DNA reads as TGTGCCACCGCGGGGGCAGAGACCCAGTACTTC. Translating it yields CATAGAETQYF.

The V gene is TRBV12-3 or TRBV12-4, the J gene TRBJ2-5; unclear D gene. The length of the CDR3 is 12 residues. The V and J ends lost 2 bases and 4 bases respectively, with 5 bases between them. The CDR3 region is CASSLFPETQYF. The DNA for the CDR3 is TGTGCCAGCAGTTTATTTCCAGAGACCCAGTACTTC.

The chain carries TRBV7-9 and TRBJ1-4; perhaps TRBD1 as D (5 bases). V was shortened by 8 bases and J by 8 bases, with 12 bases between the two germline ends. Per the germline V gene, CDR1 is SEHNR and CDR2 is FQNEAQ (reference sequence). This CDR3 contains 12 residues. CDR3 sequence reads: CASRRGDEKLFF. CDR3 sequence (DNA): TGTGCCAGCCGGAGAGGGGACGAAAAACTGTTTTTT.

V is TRBV6-6 and J is TRBJ1-4; D uncertain. CDR1 and CDR2 (germline): MNHNY, SVGAGI (reference sequence). This CDR3 contains 14 residues. V shed 6 bases and J shed 5 bases, with 13 bases lying between them. The CDR3 sequence is CASRPPGSNEKLFF. As DNA, the CDR3 is TGTGCCAGCAGACCTCCGGGGTCGAATGAAAAACTGTTTTTT.

The rearrangement links TRBV18 to TRBJ2-7, with D hard to call. CDR1 KGHSH and CDR2 LQKENI come from the germline V gene. V lost 0 bases, J lost 6 bases, and 6 bases lay in between. This CDR3 region has 12 residues. This chain's CDR3 is CASSPPGGEQYF. The CDR3 nucleotides read TGTGCCAGCTCACCACCGGGCGGCGAGCAGTACTTC.

This chain uses TRBV30 with TRBJ1-6; possibly TRBD1 for D (5 bases). V was pared by 5 bases and J by 0 bases, with 11 bases between. Germline CDR1 and CDR2: GTSNPN and SVGIG (reference sequence). CDR3 size: 15 residues. The CDR3 nucleotides are TGTGCCTGGGGGACGGTGAGCTCCTATAATTCACCCCTCCACTTT. Amino acids: CAWGTVSSYNSPLHF.